Listed below are T cell receptor beta chains from one sample, sequenced in a study of technical replicates of blood from a handful of donors. TCRdb keeps only in-frame clones here, not all; method: immunoSEQ multiplex PCR. The table has approximately 82,000 clones, 90% to 95% seen once. Sequenced material: T cells isolated from PBMCs. These receptor sequences come from a human donor in good health. Both conserved end residues are part of each CDR3. A D gene is named only where the DNA matches it firmly. The size field is filled for only some rows; it gives once, few, many or a size class.

v_call,clone_size,j_call,d_call,cdr3_aa,cdr3_nt
TRBV13,NA,TRBJ2-3,TRBD1,CASSSRDRGLGTDTQYF,TGTGCCAGCAGCTCCCGGGACAGGGGTCTTGGGACAGATACGCAGTATTTT
TRBV28,NA,TRBJ1-5,NA,CASSLPGSNLQSNQPQHF,TGTGCCAGCAGTTTACCGGGTTCAAACCTCCAATCCAATCAGCCCCAGCATTTT
TRBV7-3,NA,TRBJ2-7,TRBD1,CASSKDRAYEQYF,TGTGCCAGCAGTAAAGACAGGGCCTACGAGCAGTACTTC
TRBV19,NA,TRBJ2-1,NA,CASSHGRGRPINEQFF,TGTGCCAGTAGTCATGGGCGGGGGCGCCCAATAAATGAGCAGTTCTTC
TRBV19,NA,TRBJ2-1,NA,CASSNGGYNEQFF,TGTGCCAGTAGTAATGGGGGGTACAATGAGCAGTTCTTC
TRBV6-1,once,TRBJ1-1,NA,CASSNGGRSHTEAFF,TGTGCCAGCAGTAACGGGGGACGGTCTCACACTGAAGCTTTCTTT
TRBV7-3,NA,TRBJ1-1,TRBD1,CASSAQGPTEAFF,TGTGCCAGCAGCGCACAGGGGCCCACTGAAGCTTTCTTT
TRBV7-2,NA,TRBJ2-1,TRBD1,CASSFRGHNEQFF,TGTGCCAGCAGCTTCAGGGGGCACAATGAGCAGTTCTTC
TRBV5-4,NA,TRBJ1-3,NA,CASGREGSVGNTIYF,TGTGCCAGCGGCCGGGAGGGATCCGTAGGAAACACCATATATTTT
TRBV5-6,NA,TRBJ2-7,TRBD2,CASNIGLAAYEQYF,TGTGCCAGCAATATAGGACTAGCGGCCTACGAGCAGTACTTC
TRBV14,NA,TRBJ2-1,NA,CASSQDSAAQFF,TGTGCCAGCAGCCAAGATAGCGCGGCGCAGTTCTTC
TRBV27,once,TRBJ2-2,NA,CASSSWERAGELFF,TGTGCCAGCAGCTCGTGGGAGAGGGCCGGGGAGCTGTTTTTT
TRBV18,once,TRBJ2-7,NA,CASANLLGGAYEQYF,TGTGCCAGCGCTAACCTACTAGGCGGAGCCTACGAGCAGTACTTC
TRBV7-6,once,TRBJ2-7,NA,CASSLGRGGRTYEQYF,TGTGCCAGCAGCTTAGGGAGGGGGGGCAGGACCTACGAGCAGTACTTC
TRBV6-5,NA,TRBJ2-7,TRBD2,CASSPRTRGYYEQYF,TGTGCCAGCAGTCCCCGGACTAGAGGTTACTACGAGCAGTACTTC
TRBV7-8,NA,TRBJ2-5,TRBD1,CASSPNSWTGKLTQYF,TGTGCCAGCAGCCCAAATTCGTGGACAGGCAAATTGACCCAGTACTTC